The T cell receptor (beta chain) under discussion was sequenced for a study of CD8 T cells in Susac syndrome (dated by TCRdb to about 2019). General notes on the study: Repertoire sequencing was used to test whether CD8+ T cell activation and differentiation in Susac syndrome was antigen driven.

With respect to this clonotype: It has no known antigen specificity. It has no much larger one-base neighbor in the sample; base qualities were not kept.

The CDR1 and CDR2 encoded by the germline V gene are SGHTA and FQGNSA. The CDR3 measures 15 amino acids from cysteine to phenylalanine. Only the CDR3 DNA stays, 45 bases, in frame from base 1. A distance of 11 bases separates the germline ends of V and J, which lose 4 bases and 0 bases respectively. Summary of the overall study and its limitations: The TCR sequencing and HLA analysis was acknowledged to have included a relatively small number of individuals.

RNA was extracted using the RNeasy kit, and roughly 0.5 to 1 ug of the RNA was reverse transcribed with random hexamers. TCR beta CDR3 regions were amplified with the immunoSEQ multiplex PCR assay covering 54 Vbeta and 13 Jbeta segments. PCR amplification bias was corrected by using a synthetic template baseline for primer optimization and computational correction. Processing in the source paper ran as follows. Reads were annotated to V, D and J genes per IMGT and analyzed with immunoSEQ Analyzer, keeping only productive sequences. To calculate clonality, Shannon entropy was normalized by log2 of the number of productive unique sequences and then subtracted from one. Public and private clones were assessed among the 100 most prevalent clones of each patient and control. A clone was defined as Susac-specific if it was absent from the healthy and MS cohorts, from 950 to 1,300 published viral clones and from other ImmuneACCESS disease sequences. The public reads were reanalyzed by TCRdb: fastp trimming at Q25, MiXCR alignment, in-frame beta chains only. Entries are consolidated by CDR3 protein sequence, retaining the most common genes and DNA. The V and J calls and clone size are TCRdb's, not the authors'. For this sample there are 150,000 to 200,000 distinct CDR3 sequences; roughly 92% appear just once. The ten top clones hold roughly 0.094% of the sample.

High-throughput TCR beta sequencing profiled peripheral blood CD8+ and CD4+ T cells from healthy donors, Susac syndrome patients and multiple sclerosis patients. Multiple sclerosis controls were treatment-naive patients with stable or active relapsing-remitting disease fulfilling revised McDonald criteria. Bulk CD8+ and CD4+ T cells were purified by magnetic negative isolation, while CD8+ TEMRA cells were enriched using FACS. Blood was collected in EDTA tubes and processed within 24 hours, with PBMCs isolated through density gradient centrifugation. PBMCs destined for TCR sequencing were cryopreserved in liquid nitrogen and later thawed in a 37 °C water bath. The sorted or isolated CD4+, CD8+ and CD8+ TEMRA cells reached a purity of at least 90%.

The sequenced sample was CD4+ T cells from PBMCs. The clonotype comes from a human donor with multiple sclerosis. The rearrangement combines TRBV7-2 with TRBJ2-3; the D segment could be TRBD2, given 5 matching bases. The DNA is TGTGCCAGCAGCTCCCGACTATTTAGCACAGATACGCAGTATTTT. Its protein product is CASSSRLFSTDTQYF.